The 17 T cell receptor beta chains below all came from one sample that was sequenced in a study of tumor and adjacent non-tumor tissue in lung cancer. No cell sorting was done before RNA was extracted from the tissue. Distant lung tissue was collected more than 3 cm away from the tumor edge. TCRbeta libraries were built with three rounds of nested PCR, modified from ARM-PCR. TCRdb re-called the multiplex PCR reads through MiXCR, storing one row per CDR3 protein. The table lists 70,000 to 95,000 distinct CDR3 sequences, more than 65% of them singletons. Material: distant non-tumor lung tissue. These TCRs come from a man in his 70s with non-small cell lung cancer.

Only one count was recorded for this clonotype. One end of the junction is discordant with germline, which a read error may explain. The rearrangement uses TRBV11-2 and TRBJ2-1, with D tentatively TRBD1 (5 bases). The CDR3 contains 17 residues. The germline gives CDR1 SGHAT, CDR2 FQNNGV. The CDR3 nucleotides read TGTACCAGTGTTTGGGGCTCCAGCGTCGCCTCCTACAATGAGCAGTTCTTC. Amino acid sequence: CTSVWGSSVASYNEQFF.

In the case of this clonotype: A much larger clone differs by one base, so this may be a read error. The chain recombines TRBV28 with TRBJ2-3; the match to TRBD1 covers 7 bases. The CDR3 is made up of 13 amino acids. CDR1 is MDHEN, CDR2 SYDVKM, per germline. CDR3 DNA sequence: TGTACCAGCAGGGGACAGATCACAGATACGCAGTATTTT. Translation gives CTSRGQITDTQYF. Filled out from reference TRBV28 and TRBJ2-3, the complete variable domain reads DVKVTQSSRYLVKRTGEKVFLECVQDMDHENMFWYRQDPGLGLRLIYFSYDVKMKEKGDIPEGYSVSREKKERFSLILESASTNQTSMYLCTSRGQITDTQYFGPGTRLTVL.

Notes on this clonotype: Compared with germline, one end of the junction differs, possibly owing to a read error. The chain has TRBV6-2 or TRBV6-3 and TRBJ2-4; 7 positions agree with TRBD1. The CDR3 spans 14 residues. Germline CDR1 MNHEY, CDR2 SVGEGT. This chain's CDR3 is CASSSSGQGDIQHF. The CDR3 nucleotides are TGTGCCAGCAGTTCTTCTGGTCAGGGGGACATTCAGCACTTC.

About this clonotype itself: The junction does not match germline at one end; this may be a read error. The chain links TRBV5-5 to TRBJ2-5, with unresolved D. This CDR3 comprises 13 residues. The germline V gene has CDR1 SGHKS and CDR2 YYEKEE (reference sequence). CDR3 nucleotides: TGTGCCCGCAGCTTGGTCGGTCCGGAGACCCACTACTTC. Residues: CARSLVGPETHYF.

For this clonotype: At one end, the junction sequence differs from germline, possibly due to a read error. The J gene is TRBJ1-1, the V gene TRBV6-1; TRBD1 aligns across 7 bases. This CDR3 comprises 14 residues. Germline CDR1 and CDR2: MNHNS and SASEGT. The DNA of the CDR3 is TGTGCCAGCGACACCGCAGGGGGAGTCATTGAAGCTTTCTTC. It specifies CASDTAGGVIEAFF.

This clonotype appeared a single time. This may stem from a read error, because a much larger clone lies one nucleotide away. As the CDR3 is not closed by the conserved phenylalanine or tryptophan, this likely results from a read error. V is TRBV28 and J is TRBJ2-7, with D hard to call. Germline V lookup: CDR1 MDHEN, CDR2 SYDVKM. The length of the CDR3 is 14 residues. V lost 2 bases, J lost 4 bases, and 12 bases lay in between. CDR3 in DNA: TGTGCCAGCAGTTTAGGCACTACCCTATACGAGCAGTACCTC. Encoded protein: CASSLGTTLYEQYL.

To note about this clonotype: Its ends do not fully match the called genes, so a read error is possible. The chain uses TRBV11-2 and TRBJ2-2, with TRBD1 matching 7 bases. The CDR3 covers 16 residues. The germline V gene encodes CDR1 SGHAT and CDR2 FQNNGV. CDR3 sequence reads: CASSLVGTGVGGELYF. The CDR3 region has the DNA TGTGCCAGCAGCTTAGTGGGCACAGGGGTTGGGGGAGAGCTGTATTTT. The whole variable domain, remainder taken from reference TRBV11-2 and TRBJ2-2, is EAGVAQSPRYKIIEKRQSVAFWCNPISGHATLYWYQQILGQGPKLLIQFQNNGVVDDSQLPKDRFSAERLKGVDSTLKIQPAKLEDSAVYLCASSLVGTGVGGELYFGEGSRLTVL.

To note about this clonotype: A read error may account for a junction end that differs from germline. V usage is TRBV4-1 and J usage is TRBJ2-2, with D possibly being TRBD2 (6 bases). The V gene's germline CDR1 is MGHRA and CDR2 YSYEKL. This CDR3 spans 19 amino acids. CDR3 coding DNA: TGCGCCAGCAGCCAAGTTACATTTAGGGCGGGATCAGTCACCGGGGAGCTGTATTTT. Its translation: CASSQVTFRAGSVTGELYF.

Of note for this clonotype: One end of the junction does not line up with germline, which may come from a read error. The CDR3 nucleotides are TGCGCCAGCAGCCAAGCTCCATTTTGGGCGGAATCAGTCACCGGGGAGCTCTTTTTT. Translating it yields CASSQAPFWAESVTGELFF. The J gene is TRBJ2-2, the V gene TRBV4-1; D is perhaps TRBD2 (5 bases). This CDR3 is 19 amino acids long. The V gene's germline CDR1 is MGHRA and CDR2 YSYEKL.

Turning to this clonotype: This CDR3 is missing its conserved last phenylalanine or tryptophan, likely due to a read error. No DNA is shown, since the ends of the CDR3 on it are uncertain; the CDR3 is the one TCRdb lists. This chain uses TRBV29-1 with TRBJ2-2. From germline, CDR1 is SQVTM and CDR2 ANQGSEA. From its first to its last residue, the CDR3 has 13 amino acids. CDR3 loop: CSVVGGKTGEPFY.

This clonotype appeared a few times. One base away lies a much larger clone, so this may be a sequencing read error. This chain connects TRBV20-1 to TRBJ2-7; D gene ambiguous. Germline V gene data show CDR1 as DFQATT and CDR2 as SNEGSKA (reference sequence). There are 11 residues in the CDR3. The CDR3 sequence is CSAGRIGEQHF. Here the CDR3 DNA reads TGCAGTGCTGGAAGGATCGGTGAGCAGCACTTC.

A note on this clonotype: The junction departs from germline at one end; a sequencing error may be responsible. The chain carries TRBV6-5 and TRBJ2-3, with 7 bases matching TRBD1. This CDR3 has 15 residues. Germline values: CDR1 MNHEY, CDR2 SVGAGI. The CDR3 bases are TGTGACAGCAGTTCCTTAACACTAGGGACAGATATGCAGTATTTT. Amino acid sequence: CDSSSLTLGTDMQYF.

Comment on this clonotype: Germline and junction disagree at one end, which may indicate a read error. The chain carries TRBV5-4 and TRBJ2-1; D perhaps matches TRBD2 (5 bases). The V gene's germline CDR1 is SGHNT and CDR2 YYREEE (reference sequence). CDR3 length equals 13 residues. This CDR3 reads CASSVDWINGQFF. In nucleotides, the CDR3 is TGTGCCAGTAGCGTGGACTGGATTAATGGGCAGTTCTTC.

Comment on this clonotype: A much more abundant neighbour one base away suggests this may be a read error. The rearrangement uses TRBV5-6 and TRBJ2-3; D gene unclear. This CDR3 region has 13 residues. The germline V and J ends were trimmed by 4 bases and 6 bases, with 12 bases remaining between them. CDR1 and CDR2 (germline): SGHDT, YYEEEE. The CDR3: CASSPGSLDTQYF. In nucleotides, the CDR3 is TGTGCCAGCAGCCCGGGCAGTCTTGATACGCAGTATTTT.

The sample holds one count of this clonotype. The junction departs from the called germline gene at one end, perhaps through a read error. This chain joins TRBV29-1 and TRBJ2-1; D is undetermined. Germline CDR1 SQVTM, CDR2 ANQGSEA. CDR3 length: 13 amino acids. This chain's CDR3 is CIVEDEINNEQFF. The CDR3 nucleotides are TGCATCGTTGAAGATGAAATAAACAATGAGCAGTTCTTC.

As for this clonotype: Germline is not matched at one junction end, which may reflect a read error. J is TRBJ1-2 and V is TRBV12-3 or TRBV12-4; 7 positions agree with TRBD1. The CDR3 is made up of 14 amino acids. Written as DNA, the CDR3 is TGCGCCAGCAGGCCTGGACAGGTGAAGTATGGCTACACCTTC. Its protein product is CASRPGQVKYGYTF.

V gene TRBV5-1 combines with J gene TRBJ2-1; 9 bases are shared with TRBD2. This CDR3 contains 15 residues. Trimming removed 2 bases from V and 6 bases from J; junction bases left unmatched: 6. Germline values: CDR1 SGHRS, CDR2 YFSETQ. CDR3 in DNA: TGCGCCAGCAGCTTATATAGCGGGAGCAGCAATGAGCAGTTCTTC. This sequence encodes CASSLYSGSSNEQFF.